These T cell receptor beta chains were read from a single sample in a study of T cells in Graves' hyperthyroidism and ophthalmopathy. TCRdb recomputed calls from the multiplex PCR reads with MiXCR, one row per CDR3 protein. The sample has some 570,000 distinct CDR3 sequences; 12% to 15% are singletons. Source material: blood. Every receptor here comes from a woman aged 18-29 years with Graves' ophthalmopathy. The CDR3 runs from the conserved cysteine through the conserved F or W.

J gene: TRBJ1-2
CDR3 length: 15
V gene: TRBV19
CDR3 protein: CASSIGRPANYGYTF

J gene: TRBJ1-1
CDR3 length: 12
V gene: TRBV30
CDR3 protein: CAWSVLRSEAFF

J gene: TRBJ1-2
CDR3 length: 12
V gene: TRBV12-5
CDR3 protein: CASGGLEDGYTF

J gene: TRBJ2-7
CDR3 length: 14
V gene: TRBV28
CDR3 protein: CASRRGTGTYEQYF

J gene: TRBJ2-2
CDR3 length: 17
V gene: TRBV7-8
CDR3 protein: CASSPRTGGGGTGELFF

J gene: TRBJ2-1
CDR3 length: 15
V gene: TRBV6-9
CDR3 protein: CASSYEGSSYSEQFF

J gene: TRBJ1-5
CDR3 length: 14
V gene: TRBV20-1
CDR3 protein: CSARRSGEQQPQHF

J gene: TRBJ2-1
CDR3 length: 16
V gene: TRBV7-9
CDR3 protein: CASSARTGQGDAEQFF

J gene: TRBJ2-1
CDR3 length: 12
V gene: TRBV12-5
CDR3 protein: CASGLTRTEQFF

J gene: TRBJ1-5
CDR3 length: 17
V gene: TRBV2
CDR3 protein: CASNPLRGGVSNQPQHF

J gene: TRBJ1-1
CDR3 length: 10
V gene: TRBV29-1
CDR3 protein: CSVVNTEAFF

J gene: TRBJ2-1
CDR3 length: 15
V gene: TRBV27
CDR3 protein: CASSLSIWGRDEQFF

J gene: TRBJ2-7
CDR3 length: 15
V gene: TRBV6-1
CDR3 protein: CASSRQHTPPTKQYF

J gene: TRBJ2-5
CDR3 length: 15
V gene: TRBV14
CDR3 protein: CASRLPGPSRETQYF

J gene: TRBJ2-7
CDR3 length: 15
V gene: TRBV3-1
CDR3 protein: CAISRTSGSPYEQYF

J gene: TRBJ2-5
CDR3 length: 11
V gene: TRBV12-3/TRBV12-4
CDR3 protein: CASARQETQYF

J gene: TRBJ2-1
CDR3 length: 15
V gene: TRBV19
CDR3 protein: CASSIGRGPYNEQFF

J gene: TRBJ1-5
CDR3 length: 14
V gene: TRBV7-9
CDR3 protein: CASEGGAGNQPQHF

J gene: TRBJ2-1
CDR3 length: 14
V gene: TRBV7-8
CDR3 protein: CASSLIGTGNEQFF

J gene: TRBJ2-3
CDR3 length: 14
V gene: TRBV9
CDR3 protein: CASSVDLGASGQYF

J gene: TRBJ1-2
CDR3 length: 16
V gene: TRBV4-1
CDR3 protein: CASSLPTRGLTEGYTF

J gene: TRBJ1-1
CDR3 length: 11
V gene: TRBV4-2
CDR3 protein: CASSWGAVAFF

J gene: TRBJ2-1
CDR3 length: 14
V gene: TRBV7-9
CDR3 protein: CASSSDWAYNEQFF

J gene: TRBJ2-2
CDR3 length: 17
V gene: TRBV5-4
CDR3 protein: CASSLDSGARGTGELFF

J gene: TRBJ2-7
CDR3 length: 14
V gene: TRBV10-3
CDR3 protein: CAISESVGTYEQYF

J gene: TRBJ2-3
CDR3 length: 16
V gene: TRBV19
CDR3 protein: CASSQVWLAGPDTQYF

J gene: TRBJ1-6
CDR3 length: 15
V gene: TRBV6-1
CDR3 protein: CASSNPKTSNSPLHF

J gene: TRBJ2-1
CDR3 length: 19
V gene: TRBV4-1
CDR3 protein: CASTLPRAGGPPPYNEQFF

J gene: TRBJ2-3
CDR3 length: 14
V gene: TRBV30
CDR3 protein: CAWSPGTGLDTQYF

J gene: TRBJ2-1
CDR3 length: 17
V gene: TRBV11-2
CDR3 protein: CASRRLISGSRYNEQFF

J gene: TRBJ2-5
CDR3 length: 14
V gene: TRBV6-1
CDR3 protein: CASSEASWAETQYF

J gene: TRBJ1-5
CDR3 length: 13
V gene: TRBV7-9
CDR3 protein: CASSQQGSQPQHF

J gene: TRBJ2-2
CDR3 length: 15
V gene: TRBV6-2/TRBV6-3
CDR3 protein: CASSPLGGLNGELFF

J gene: TRBJ2-7
CDR3 length: 15
V gene: TRBV30
CDR3 protein: CAWSPHPGAAYEQYF

J gene: TRBJ2-2
CDR3 length: 13
V gene: TRBV7-2
CDR3 protein: CASSSWIVGELFF

J gene: TRBJ1-2
CDR3 length: 14
V gene: TRBV9
CDR3 protein: CASSPGAGGYGYTF

J gene: TRBJ2-3
CDR3 length: 15
V gene: TRBV12-3/TRBV12-4
CDR3 protein: CASSRLGQGADTQYF

J gene: TRBJ2-7
CDR3 length: 15
V gene: TRBV11-3
CDR3 protein: CASSLRDSTGYEQYF

J gene: TRBJ1-1
CDR3 length: 12
V gene: TRBV29-1
CDR3 protein: CSVEGSDAEAFF

J gene: TRBJ2-1
CDR3 length: 14
V gene: TRBV6-1
CDR3 protein: CASSDGQGANEQFF

J gene: TRBJ2-2
CDR3 length: 15
V gene: TRBV28
CDR3 protein: CASSRTSGWTGELFF

J gene: TRBJ2-1
CDR3 length: 20
V gene: TRBV6-2/TRBV6-3
CDR3 protein: CASSTRLAGGPLGSYNEQFF

J gene: TRBJ2-3
CDR3 length: 13
V gene: TRBV7-3
CDR3 protein: CASSDYGSDTQYF

J gene: TRBJ2-5
CDR3 length: 16
V gene: TRBV4-2
CDR3 protein: CASSQISGRLQETQYF

J gene: TRBJ2-3
CDR3 length: 14
V gene: TRBV5-4
CDR3 protein: CATMEGSSTDTQYF

J gene: TRBJ2-5
CDR3 length: 19
V gene: TRBV14
CDR3 protein: CASSPPVPGTSPAQETQYF

J gene: TRBJ1-4
CDR3 length: 14
V gene: TRBV12-3/TRBV12-4
CDR3 protein: CASTNRSPNEKLFF

J gene: TRBJ2-7
CDR3 length: 16
V gene: TRBV13
CDR3 protein: CASSSGTGYVYYEQYF

J gene: TRBJ1-2
CDR3 length: 15
V gene: TRBV6-1
CDR3 protein: CASSYRGGPNYGYTF

J gene: TRBJ1-2
CDR3 length: 15
V gene: TRBV6-2/TRBV6-3
CDR3 protein: CASASEPNKALGYTF

J gene: TRBJ2-1
CDR3 length: 15
V gene: TRBV3-1
CDR3 protein: CASSPSGRYYNEQFF

J gene: TRBJ2-7
CDR3 length: 13
V gene: TRBV11-2
CDR3 protein: CASSLDRVNEQYF

J gene: TRBJ2-7
CDR3 length: 14
V gene: TRBV3-1
CDR3 protein: CASSRRLAGNEQYF

J gene: TRBJ2-5
CDR3 length: 13
V gene: TRBV12-5
CDR3 protein: CASGLVFEETQYF